The 16 T cell receptor beta chains presented below share a single source sample, sequenced in a study of T cells in Graves' hyperthyroidism and ophthalmopathy. The source material, RNA transcripts, was used to amplify TCR beta CDR3 regions. During a first-round RT-PCR of the TCR CDR3, the HTBI primer set was used. TCRdb reprocessed the multiplex PCR reads via MiXCR and lists one record per CDR3 protein. This table holds a few hundred thousand distinct CDR3 sequences, less than 20% found once. Sequencing input: blood. These receptors originate from a woman aged 25 to 39 with Graves' hyperthyroidism.

The J gene is TRBJ2-7, the V gene TRBV4-3; D might be TRBD2 (6 bases). Trimming left V 4 bases short and J 3 bases short, with 13 bases between. Germline lookup yields CDR1 LGHNA and CDR2 YSLEER. The CDR3 is 14 residues long. Written as DNA, the CDR3 is TGCGCCAGCAGCCCGGGGACTGTACGCTACGAGCAGTACTTC. Its protein product is CASSPGTVRYEQYF.

This clonotype was seen repeatedly, ten times or more. The J gene is TRBJ2-5, the V gene TRBV7-6, with D possibly matching TRBD2 (7 bases). CDR3 length equals 16 residues. The V end was cut by 0 bases, the J end by 5 bases, with 16 bases between. Germline V gene data show CDR1 as SGHVS and CDR2 as FNYEAQ. CDR3 in amino acids: CASSLAGGGGWETQYF. CDR3 sequence (DNA): TGTGCCAGCAGCTTAGCGGGGGGCGGGGGCTGGGAGACCCAGTACTTC.

This clonotype was observed many times. The rearrangement uses TRBV28 and TRBJ2-7; no firm D call. The length of the CDR3 is 15 residues. The germline gives CDR1 MDHEN, CDR2 SYDVKM. V lost 5 bases and J lost 4, with 18 bases in between. CDR3 coding DNA: TGTGCCAGCAGTCCTGGCTGGGGTCGAAAATACGAGCAGTACTTC. It yields the protein CASSPGWGRKYEQYF. Filled out from reference TRBV28 and TRBJ2-7, the complete variable domain reads DVKVTQSSRYLVKRTGEKVFLECVQDMDHENMFWYRQDPGLGLRLIYFSYDVKMKEKGDIPEGYSVSREKKERFSLILESASTNQTSMYLCASSPGWGRKYEQYFGPGTRLTVT.

This clonotype appeared a few times. This chain uses TRBV28 with TRBJ2-1; TRBD1 matches at 10 bases. The germline gives CDR1 MDHEN, CDR2 SYDVKM. The CDR3 has 15 amino acids. The trim removed 4 bases at V and 8 bases at J, leaving 8 bases unmatched. CDR3 sequence (DNA): TGTGCCAGCAGTTCAGCCGGGACAGGGGCCCATGAGCAGTTCTTC. The encoded protein is CASSSAGTGAHEQFF. Using reference TRBV28 and TRBJ2-1 for the parts outside the CDR3, the full variable domain is DVKVTQSSRYLVKRTGEKVFLECVQDMDHENMFWYRQDPGLGLRLIYFSYDVKMKEKGDIPEGYSVSREKKERFSLILESASTNQTSMYLCASSSAGTGAHEQFFGPGTRLTVL.

The chain has TRBV29-1 and TRBJ2-2; D gene uncertain. The CDR3 covers 12 residues. V lost 7 bases and J lost 9, with 15 bases in between. Germline V gene data show CDR1 as SQVTM and CDR2 as ANQGSEA. The CDR3: CSATEPHRELFF. The CDR3 nucleotides are TGCAGCGCCACAGAACCGCACCGGGAGCTGTTTTTT.

The CDR3 protein is CSARDGGDSLQPQHF. CDR3 nucleotide sequence: TGCAGTGCTAGAGATGGGGGGGACAGTCTACAGCCCCAGCATTTT. The V call is TRBV20-1, the J call TRBJ1-5; the match to TRBD1 covers 7 bases. The CDR3 runs 15 residues. The junction had 9 bases not matched to a gene; V was cut back by 0 bases and J by 7 bases. In germline, CDR1 is DFQATT, CDR2 SNEGSKA (reference sequence).

This chain links TRBV7-9 with TRBJ2-7; weak D call: TRBD2 (5 bases). V lost 5 bases and J 3 bases, leaving 11 bases between the germline ends. CDR1 is SEHNR and CDR2 is FQNEAQ in the germline V gene (reference sequence). The CDR3 is 13 amino acids. Written as DNA, the CDR3 is TGTGCCAGCAGCATACGTGGAGGCTACGAGCAGTACTTC. Residues: CASSIRGGYEQYF.

This clonotype has ten or more counts. This chain joins TRBV18 and TRBJ2-3; 12 bases map to TRBD2. The germline V gene has CDR1 KGHSH and CDR2 LQKENI. The CDR3 contains 16 residues. The ends lost 3 bases at V and 4 bases at J; junction bases unmatched: 5. CDR3 coding DNA: TGTGCCAGCTCACCTCCTAGCGGGAGGGTCGCAGATACGCAGTATTTT. Its protein is CASSPPSGRVADTQYF. The whole variable domain, remainder taken from reference TRBV18 and TRBJ2-3, is NAGVMQNPRHLVRRRGQEARLRCSPMKGHSHVYWYRQLPEEGLKFMVYLQKENIIDESGMPKERFSAEFPKEGPSILRIQQVVRGDSAAYFCASSPPSGRVADTQYFGPGTRLTVL.

This clonotype has at least ten counts. CDR3 sequence: CSARDLVKNEQYF. CDR3 sequence (DNA): TGCAGTGCTAGAGATCTTGTGAAAAACGAGCAGTACTTC. The chain is built from TRBV20-1 and TRBJ2-7; D unclear. The CDR3 consists of 13 residues. Germline lookup yields CDR1 DFQATT and CDR2 SNEGSKA (reference sequence). V was trimmed by 0 bases and J by 5 bases, leaving 11 bases between them.

This clonotype was observed at least ten times. The rearrangement links TRBV29-1 to TRBJ1-1; 7 positions match TRBD1. This CDR3 has 13 amino acids. The J segment lost 4 bases and the V segment lost 6 bases, leaving 8 bases of the junction unmatched. Germline V gene lookup returns CDR1 SQVTM and CDR2 ANQGSEA. The CDR3 DNA follows: TGCAGCGTGTCGACAGGGCAGGTCACTGAAGCTTTCTTT. Protein product: CSVSTGQVTEAFF. The full variable domain, its missing parts supplied by reference TRBV29-1 and TRBJ1-1, is SAVISQKPSRDICQRGTSLTIQCQVDSQVTMMFWYRQQPGQSLTLIATANQGSEATYESGFVIDKFPISRPNLTFSTLTVSNMSPEDSSIYLCSVSTGQVTEAFFGQGTRLTVV.

This clonotype was recorded only once. V usage is TRBV11-2 and J usage is TRBJ2-5; D possibly corresponds to TRBD2 (5 bases). The CDR3 consists of 16 residues. The V and J ends lost 5 bases and 7 bases respectively, with 23 bases between them. The germline V gene encodes CDR1 SGHAT and CDR2 FQNNGV. CDR3 coding DNA: TGTGCCAGCAGCCCAGTCGAGAGCGGAACACGGGGGACCCAGTACTTC. Protein: CASSPVESGTRGTQYF. The variable domain in full, completed from reference TRBV11-2 and TRBJ2-5, reads EAGVAQSPRYKIIEKRQSVAFWCNPISGHATLYWYQQILGQGPKLLIQFQNNGVVDDSQLPKDRFSAERLKGVDSTLKIQPAKLEDSAVYLCASSPVESGTRGTQYFGPGTRLLVL.

This clonotype showed up just a few times. This rearrangement joins TRBV10-3 to TRBJ1-1; perhaps TRBD1 as D (5 bases). From germline, CDR1 is ENHRY and CDR2 SYGVKD. The CDR3 extends over 13 amino acids. V gave up 7 bases and J gave up 0 bases, with 9 bases separating them. CDR3 region: CAITGTVNTEAFF. CDR3 coding DNA: TGTGCCATCACTGGGACGGTGAACACTGAAGCTTTCTTT.

This clonotype was detected a few times. The V call is TRBV6-2 or TRBV6-3, the J call TRBJ2-4; 9 bases match TRBD2. The CDR3 loop spans 16 amino acids. Germline-derived CDR1 and CDR2 are MNHEY and SVGEGT. J gave up 1 base and V 5 bases, and 6 bases lay outside the gene matches. DNA for the CDR3: TGTGCCAGCAGTCCCACCGGACTAGCGGCCAAAAACATTCAGTACTTC. This gives the protein CASSPTGLAAKNIQYF.

This clonotype has ten or more counts. The gene calls are TRBV30 and TRBJ1-5; no clear D gene. V was clipped by 0 bases and J by 0 bases, with 6 bases between them. The CDR3 is 14 residues long. Germline CDR1 and CDR2: GTSNPN and SVGIG (reference sequence). CDR3 loop: CAWSVSSSNQPQHF. CDR3 nucleotide sequence: TGTGCCTGGAGTGTCTCTTCTAGCAATCAGCCCCAGCATTTT. Combining the CDR3 with reference TRBV30 and TRBJ1-5 gives the whole variable domain SQTIHQWPATLVQPVGSPLSLECTVEGTSNPNLYWYRQAAGRGLQLLFYSVGIGQISSEVPQNLSASRPQDRQFILSSKKLLLSDSGFYLCAWSVSSSNQPQHFGDGTRLSIL.

This clonotype came up many times. V is TRBV3-1 and J is TRBJ1-5; TRBD1 matches at 8 bases. Germline lookup yields CDR1 LGHDT and CDR2 YNNKEL (reference sequence). Unmatched junction bases numbered 5, after V lost 3 bases and J lost 1 base. The CDR3 is made up of 16 amino acids. CDR3: CASSHRDRGSNQPQHF. CDR3 nucleotide sequence: TGTGCCAGCAGCCACCGCGACAGGGGCAGCAATCAGCCCCAGCATTTT.

The chain couples TRBV12-3 or TRBV12-4 to TRBJ2-3; 11 bases match TRBD2. CDR3 size: 17 residues. Trimming cost V 5 bases and J 1 base; bases outside gene matches: 8. CDR3 in amino acids: CASSGLAGGRGTDTQYF. The CDR3 coding sequence is TGTGCCAGCAGTGGTCTAGCGGGAGGCCGGGGCACAGATACGCAGTATTTT.